Reported below is one T cell receptor (beta chain). This clonotype was seen a handful of times. Which antigen it targets is not known. Base qualities are not recorded, but no much larger clone differs from it by a single base. This sample was included in a study of CD8 T cells in ankylosing spondylitis (dated by TCRdb to 2016 to 2017). General notes on the study: To find TCR variants linked to disease, the study profiled T cell receptor beta repertoires in ankylosing spondylitis patients and healthy donors. The full study cohort comprised around 25 ankylosing spondylitis patients and over 95 healthy donors. Peripheral blood was sampled, and synovial fluid was also collected from ankylosing spondylitis patients. The paper's findings and limits, for the study overall: According to the report, matched synovial fluid samples from ankylosing spondylitis patients were significantly enriched for the disease-linked clones. Some TCR beta motif variants had previously been reported in synovial fluid and blood of reactive arthritis patients, which suggested common disease-initiation mechanisms. Blood from ankylosing spondylitis patients appeared to be characterized by a TCR beta motif composed of about eight highly homologous amino acid variants. The disease-linked clones showed a CD8+ phenotype and occurred at relatively low frequencies in peripheral blood.

Synovial fluid samples were matched to blood samples from the same ankylosing spondylitis patients. TCRdb names Illumina HiSeq 2500 as the instrument used. TCR beta libraries were prepared by quantitative 5'-RACE with molecular barcodes. Per the source publication's procedure: A new computational method, built on a probabilistic model of VDJ rearrangement, was used to identify disease-linked TCR variants. TCRdb trimmed the raw reads at Q25, called clones with MiXCR and kept productive beta chains. Entries that share a CDR3 protein sequence are merged under the most common genes and DNA. The V and J calls shown here were made by TCRdb, not taken from the authors' results. The sample includes about 110,000 distinct CDR3 sequences, with 24% observed a single time. The ten largest clones take up around 12% of the sample. Spanning cysteine to phenylalanine, the CDR3 consists of 11 amino acids. The only DNA kept is the CDR3, 33 bases in frame from the first base. According to the germline V gene (reference sequence), CDR1 reads SEHNR and CDR2 reads FQNEAQ. V lost 4 bases and J lost 9 bases; the stretch between them is 6 bases long.

The sequenced sample was synovial fluid, either unsorted or a sorted T cell fraction (not recorded which). The clonotype originates from a male donor with ankylosing spondylitis. The sequence links TRBV7-9 to TRBJ2-2, with TRBD1 tentatively as D gene (5 bases match). The CDR3 region: CASSSDRELFF. The bases are TGTGCCAGCAGCTCGGACAGGGAGCTGTTTTTT.